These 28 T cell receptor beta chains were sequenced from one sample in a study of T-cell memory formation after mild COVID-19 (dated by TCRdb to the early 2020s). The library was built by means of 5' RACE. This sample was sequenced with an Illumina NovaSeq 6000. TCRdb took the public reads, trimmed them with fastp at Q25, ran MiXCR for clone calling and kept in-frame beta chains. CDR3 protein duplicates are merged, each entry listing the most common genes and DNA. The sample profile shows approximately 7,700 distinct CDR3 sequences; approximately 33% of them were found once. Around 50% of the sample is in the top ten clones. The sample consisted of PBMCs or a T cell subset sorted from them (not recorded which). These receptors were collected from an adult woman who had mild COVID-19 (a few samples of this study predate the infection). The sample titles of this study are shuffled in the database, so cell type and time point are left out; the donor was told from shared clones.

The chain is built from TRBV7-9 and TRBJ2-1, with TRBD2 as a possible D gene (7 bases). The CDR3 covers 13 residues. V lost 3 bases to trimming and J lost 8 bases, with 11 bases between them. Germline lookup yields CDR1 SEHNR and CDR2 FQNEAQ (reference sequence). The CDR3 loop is CASSFRRGHEQFF. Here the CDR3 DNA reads TGTGCCAGCAGCTTTCGGCGGGGGCATGAGCAGTTCTTC. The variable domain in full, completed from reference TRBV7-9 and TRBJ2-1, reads DTGVSQNPRHKITKRGQNVTFRCDPISEHNRLYWYRQTLGQGPEFLTYFQNEAQLEKSRLLSDRFSAERPKGSFSTLEIQRTEQGDSAMYLCASSFRRGHEQFFGPGTRLTVL.

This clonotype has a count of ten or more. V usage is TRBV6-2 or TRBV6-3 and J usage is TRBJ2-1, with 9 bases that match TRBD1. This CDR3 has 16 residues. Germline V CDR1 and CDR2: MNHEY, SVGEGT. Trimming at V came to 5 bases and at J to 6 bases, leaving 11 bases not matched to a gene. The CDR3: CASSTLLQGAANEQFF. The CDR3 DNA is TGTGCCAGCAGTACCCTTCTACAGGGGGCCGCCAATGAGCAGTTCTTC.

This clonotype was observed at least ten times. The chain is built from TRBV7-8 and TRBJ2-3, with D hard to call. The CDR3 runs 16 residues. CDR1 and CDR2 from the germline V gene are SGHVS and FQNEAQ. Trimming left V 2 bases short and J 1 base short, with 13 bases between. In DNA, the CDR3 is TGTGCCAGCAGCTTAACTAACCAGAAGGGCACAGATACGCAGTATTTT. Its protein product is CASSLTNQKGTDTQYF. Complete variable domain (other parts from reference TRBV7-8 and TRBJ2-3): GAGVSQSPRYKVAKRGQDVALRCDPISGHVSLFWYQQALGQGPEFLTYFQNEAQLDKSGLPSDRFFAERPEGSVSTLKIQRTQQEDSAVYLCASSLTNQKGTDTQYFGPGTRLTVL.

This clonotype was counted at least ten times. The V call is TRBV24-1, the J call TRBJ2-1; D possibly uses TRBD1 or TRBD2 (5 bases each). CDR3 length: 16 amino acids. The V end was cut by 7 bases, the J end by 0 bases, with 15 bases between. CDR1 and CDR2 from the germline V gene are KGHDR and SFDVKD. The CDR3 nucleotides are TGTGCCACCAGCGTCGGGACCGCGAGCTCCTACAATGAGCAGTTCTTC. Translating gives CATSVGTASSYNEQFF.

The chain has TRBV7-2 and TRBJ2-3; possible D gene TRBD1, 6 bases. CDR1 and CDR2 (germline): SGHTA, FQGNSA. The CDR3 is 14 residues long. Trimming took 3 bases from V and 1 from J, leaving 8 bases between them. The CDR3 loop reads CASSFDRRTDTQYF. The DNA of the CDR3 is TGTGCCAGCAGCTTTGACAGGCGCACAGATACGCAGTATTTT. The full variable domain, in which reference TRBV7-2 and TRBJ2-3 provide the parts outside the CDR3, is GAGVSQSPSNKVTEKGKDVELRCDPISGHTALYWYRQSLGQGLEFLIYFQGNSAPDKSGLPSDRFSAERTGGSVSTLTIQRTQQEDSAVYLCASSFDRRTDTQYFGPGTRLTVL.

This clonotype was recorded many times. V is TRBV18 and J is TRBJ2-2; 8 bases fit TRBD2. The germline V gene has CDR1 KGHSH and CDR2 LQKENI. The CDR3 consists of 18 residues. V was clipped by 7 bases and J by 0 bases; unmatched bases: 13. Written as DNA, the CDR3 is TGTGCCAGCTTGCCCGGGGGGGACGGCGACACGAACACCGGGGAGCTGTTTTTT. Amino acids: CASLPGGDGDTNTGELFF. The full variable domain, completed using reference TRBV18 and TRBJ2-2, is NAGVMQNPRHLVRRRGQEARLRCSPMKGHSHVYWYRQLPEEGLKFMVYLQKENIIDESGMPKERFSAEFPKEGPSILRIQQVVRGDSAAYFCASLPGGDGDTNTGELFFGEGSRLTVL.

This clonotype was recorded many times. The chain's CDR3 is CASSGIKPGASQFF. The DNA of the CDR3 is TGTGCCAGCAGCGGGATAAAACCGGGAGCTAGTCAGTTCTTC. The genes are TRBV9 and TRBJ2-1; weak D call: TRBD2 (6 bases). This CDR3 has 14 amino acids. Germline V gene sequence: CDR1 SGDLS, CDR2 YYNGEE. Trimming took off 3 bases at V and 13 bases at J, with 20 bases between the two ends.

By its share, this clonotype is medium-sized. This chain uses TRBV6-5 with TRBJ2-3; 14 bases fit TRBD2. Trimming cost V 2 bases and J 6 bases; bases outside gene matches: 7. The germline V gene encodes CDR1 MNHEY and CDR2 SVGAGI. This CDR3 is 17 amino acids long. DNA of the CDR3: TGTGCCAGCAGTTACATCGGACTAGCGGGAGGAGGGGATACGCAGTATTTT. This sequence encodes CASSYIGLAGGGDTQYF.

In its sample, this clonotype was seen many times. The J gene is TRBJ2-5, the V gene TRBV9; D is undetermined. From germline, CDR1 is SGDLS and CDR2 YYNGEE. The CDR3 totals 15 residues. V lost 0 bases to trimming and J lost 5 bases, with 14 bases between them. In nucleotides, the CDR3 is TGTGCCAGCAGCGTAGGAAGTGGGTATGAGGAGACCCAGTACTTC. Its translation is CASSVGSGYEETQYF.

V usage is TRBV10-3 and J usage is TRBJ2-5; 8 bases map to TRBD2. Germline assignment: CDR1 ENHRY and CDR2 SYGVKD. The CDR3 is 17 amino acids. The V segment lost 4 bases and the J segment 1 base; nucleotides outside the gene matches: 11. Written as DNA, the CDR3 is TGTGCCATCAGTGTTCGGGGGGGCAGACTAGTCCAAGAGACCCAGTACTTC. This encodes CAISVRGGRLVQETQYF.

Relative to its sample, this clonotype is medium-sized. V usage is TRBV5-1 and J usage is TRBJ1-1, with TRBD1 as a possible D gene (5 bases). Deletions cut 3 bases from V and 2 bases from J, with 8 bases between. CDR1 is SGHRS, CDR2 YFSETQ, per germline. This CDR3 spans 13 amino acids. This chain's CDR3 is CASSSGANTEAFF. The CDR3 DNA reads TGCGCCAGCAGCTCCGGGGCAAACACTGAAGCTTTCTTT.

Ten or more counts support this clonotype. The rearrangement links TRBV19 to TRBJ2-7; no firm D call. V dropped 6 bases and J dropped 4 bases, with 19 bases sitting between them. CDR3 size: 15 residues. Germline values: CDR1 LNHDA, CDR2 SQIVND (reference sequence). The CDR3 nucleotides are TGTGCCAGTAGCGCGTCCCGTTCCGGATCGTACGAGCAGTACTTC. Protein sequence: CASSASRSGSYEQYF.

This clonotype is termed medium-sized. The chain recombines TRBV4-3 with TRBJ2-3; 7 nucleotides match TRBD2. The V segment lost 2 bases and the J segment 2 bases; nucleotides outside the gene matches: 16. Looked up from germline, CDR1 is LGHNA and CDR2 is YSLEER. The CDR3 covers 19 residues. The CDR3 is CASSQLPVSREVTTDTQYF. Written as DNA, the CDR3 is TGCGCCAGCAGCCAACTCCCGGTTTCACGGGAGGTCACCACAGATACGCAGTATTTT.

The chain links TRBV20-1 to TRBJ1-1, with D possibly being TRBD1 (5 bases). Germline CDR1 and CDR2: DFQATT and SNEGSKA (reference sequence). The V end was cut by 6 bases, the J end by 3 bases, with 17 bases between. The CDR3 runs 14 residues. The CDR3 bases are TGCAGTGCGAAAAACAGGAACGGGGACACTGAAGCTTTCTTT. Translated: CSAKNRNGDTEAFF.

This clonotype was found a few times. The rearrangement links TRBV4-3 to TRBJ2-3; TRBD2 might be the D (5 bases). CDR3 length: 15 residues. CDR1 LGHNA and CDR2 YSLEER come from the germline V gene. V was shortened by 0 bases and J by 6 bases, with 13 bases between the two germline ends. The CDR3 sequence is CASSQDNSPGDTQYF. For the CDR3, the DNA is TGCGCCAGCAGCCAAGATAACTCGCCGGGGGATACGCAGTATTTT.

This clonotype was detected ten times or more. The CDR3 region is CASSTEGYEQYF. The CDR3 region has the DNA TGTGCCAGTAGTACCGAGGGTTACGAGCAGTACTTC. The chain has TRBV19 and TRBJ2-7; TRBD2 is a possible D gene (5 bases). V was shortened by 4 bases and J by 4 bases, with 8 bases between the two germline ends. The CDR3 sequence is 12 residues long. Per germline, CDR1 LNHDA and CDR2 SQIVND (reference sequence).

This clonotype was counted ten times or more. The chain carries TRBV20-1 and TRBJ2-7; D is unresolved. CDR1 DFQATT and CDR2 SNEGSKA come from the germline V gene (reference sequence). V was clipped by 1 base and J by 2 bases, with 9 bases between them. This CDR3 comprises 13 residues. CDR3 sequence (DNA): TGCAGTGCTAGAGTCCCGGGTACCTACGAGCAGTACTTC. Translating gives CSARVPGTYEQYF.

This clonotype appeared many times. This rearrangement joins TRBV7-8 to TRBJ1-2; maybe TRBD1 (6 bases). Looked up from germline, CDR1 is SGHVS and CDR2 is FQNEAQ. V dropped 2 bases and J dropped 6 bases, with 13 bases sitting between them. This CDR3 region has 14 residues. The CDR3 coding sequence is TGTGCCAGCAGCTTATACAGGGATGTGGATGGCTACACCTTC. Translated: CASSLYRDVDGYTF.

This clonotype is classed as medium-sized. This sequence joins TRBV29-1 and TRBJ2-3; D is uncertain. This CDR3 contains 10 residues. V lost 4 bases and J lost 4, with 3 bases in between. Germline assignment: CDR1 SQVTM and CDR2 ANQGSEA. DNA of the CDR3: TGCAGCGTTGCGGCAGATACGCAGTATTTT. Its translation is CSVAADTQYF.

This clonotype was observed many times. CDR3 amino acids: CASSVGRETGFYEQYF. The CDR3 DNA is TGTGCCAGCAGCGTAGGAAGGGAGACGGGGTTCTACGAGCAGTACTTC. The chain combines TRBV9 with TRBJ2-7, with D tentatively TRBD2 (5 bases). The germline V and J ends were trimmed by 0 bases and 3 bases, with 16 bases remaining between them. The germline V gene has CDR1 SGDLS and CDR2 YYNGEE. This CDR3 is built from 16 residues. Drawing the rest from reference TRBV9 and TRBJ2-7, the complete variable domain is DSGVTQTPKHLITATGQRVTLRCSPRSGDLSVYWYQQSLDQGLQFLIQYYNGEERAKGNILERFSAQQFPDLHSELNLSSLELGDSALYFCASSVGRETGFYEQYFGPGTRLTVT.

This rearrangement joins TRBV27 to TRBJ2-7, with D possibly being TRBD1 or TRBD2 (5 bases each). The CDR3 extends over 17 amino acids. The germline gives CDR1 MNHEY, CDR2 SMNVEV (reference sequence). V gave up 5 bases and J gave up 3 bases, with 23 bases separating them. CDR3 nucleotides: TGTGCCAGCAGTAGGGCAGGGAGAGGTATCGTGGGCTACGAGCAGTACTTC. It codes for CASSRAGRGIVGYEQYF.

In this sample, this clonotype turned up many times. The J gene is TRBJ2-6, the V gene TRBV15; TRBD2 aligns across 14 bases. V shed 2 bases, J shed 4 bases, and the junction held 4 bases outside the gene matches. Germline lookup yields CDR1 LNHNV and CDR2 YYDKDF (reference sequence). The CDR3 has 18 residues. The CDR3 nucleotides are TGTGCCACCAGCAGACCGGGACTAGCGGGAGCCGGGGCCAACGTCCTGACTTTC. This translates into CATSRPGLAGAGANVLTF.

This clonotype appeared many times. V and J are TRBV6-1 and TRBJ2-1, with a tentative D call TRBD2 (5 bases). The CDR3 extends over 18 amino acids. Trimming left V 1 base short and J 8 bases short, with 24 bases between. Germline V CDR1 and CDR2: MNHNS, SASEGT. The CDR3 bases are TGTGCCAGCAGTGAAGAAGAGGGTTGGTTGGATGGTGTTGATGAGCAGTTCTTC. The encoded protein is CASSEEEGWLDGVDEQFF.

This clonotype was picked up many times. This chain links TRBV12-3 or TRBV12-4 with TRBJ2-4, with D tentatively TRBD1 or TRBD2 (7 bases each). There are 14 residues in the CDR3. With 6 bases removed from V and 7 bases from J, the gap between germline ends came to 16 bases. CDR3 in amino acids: CASRRGGQMNIQYF. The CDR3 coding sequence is TGTGCCAGCAGACGCGGGGGACAGATGAACATTCAGTACTTC.

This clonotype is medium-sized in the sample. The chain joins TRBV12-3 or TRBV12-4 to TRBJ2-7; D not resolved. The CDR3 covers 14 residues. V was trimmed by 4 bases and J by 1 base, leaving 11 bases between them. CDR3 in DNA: TGTGCCAGCAGTTCCACGGACGGTTCCTACGAGCAGTACTTC. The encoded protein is CASSSTDGSYEQYF.

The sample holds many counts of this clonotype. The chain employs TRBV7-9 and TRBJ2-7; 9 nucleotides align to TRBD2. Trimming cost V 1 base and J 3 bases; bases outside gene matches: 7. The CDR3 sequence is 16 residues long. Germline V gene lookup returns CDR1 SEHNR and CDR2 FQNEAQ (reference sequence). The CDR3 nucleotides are TGTGCCAGCAGCTTAGTAGGACTAGCGAGGGACTACGAGCAGTACTTC. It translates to CASSLVGLARDYEQYF.

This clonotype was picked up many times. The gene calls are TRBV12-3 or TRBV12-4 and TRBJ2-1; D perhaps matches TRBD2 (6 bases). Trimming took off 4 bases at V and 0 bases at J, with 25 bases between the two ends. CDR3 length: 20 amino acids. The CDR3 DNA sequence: TGTGCCAGCAGTTCCCGATTCCCCCTTGGGGGGAGGATCTCCTACAATGAGCAGTTCTTC. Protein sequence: CASSSRFPLGGRISYNEQFF.

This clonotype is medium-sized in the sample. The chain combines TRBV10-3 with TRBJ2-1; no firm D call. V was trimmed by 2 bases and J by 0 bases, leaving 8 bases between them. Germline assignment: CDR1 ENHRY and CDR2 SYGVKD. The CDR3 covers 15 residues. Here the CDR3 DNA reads TGTGCCATCAGTGAGGACCCGAGCTCCTACAATGAGCAGTTCTTC. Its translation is CAISEDPSSYNEQFF.